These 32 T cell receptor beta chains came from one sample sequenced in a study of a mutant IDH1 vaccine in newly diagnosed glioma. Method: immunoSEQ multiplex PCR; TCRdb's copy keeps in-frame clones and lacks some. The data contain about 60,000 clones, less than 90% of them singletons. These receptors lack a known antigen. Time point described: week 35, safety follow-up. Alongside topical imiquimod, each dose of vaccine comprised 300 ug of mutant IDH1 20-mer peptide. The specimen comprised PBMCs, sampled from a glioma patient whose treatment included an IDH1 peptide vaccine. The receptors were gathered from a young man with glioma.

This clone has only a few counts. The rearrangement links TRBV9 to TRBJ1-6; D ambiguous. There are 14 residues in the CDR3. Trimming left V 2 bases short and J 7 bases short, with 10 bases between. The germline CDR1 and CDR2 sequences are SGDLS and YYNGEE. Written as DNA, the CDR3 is TGTGCCAGCAGCGTTGCAGCTGAGAATTCACCCCTCCACTTT. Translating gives CASSVAAENSPLHF.

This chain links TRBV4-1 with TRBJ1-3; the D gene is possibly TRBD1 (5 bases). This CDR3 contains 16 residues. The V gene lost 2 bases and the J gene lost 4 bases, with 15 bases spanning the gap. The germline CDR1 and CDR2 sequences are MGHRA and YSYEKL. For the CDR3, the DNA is TGCGCCAGCAGCCAACAGACAGTTACTAGAGGAAACACCATATATTTT. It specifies CASSQQTVTRGNTIYF.

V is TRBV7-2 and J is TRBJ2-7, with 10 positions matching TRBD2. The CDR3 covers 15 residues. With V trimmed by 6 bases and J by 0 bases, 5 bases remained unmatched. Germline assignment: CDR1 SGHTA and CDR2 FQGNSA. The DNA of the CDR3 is TGTGCCAGCAGTCAGCGGGGGGGCCTCTCCTACGAGCAGTACTTC. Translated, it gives CASSQRGGLSYEQYF.

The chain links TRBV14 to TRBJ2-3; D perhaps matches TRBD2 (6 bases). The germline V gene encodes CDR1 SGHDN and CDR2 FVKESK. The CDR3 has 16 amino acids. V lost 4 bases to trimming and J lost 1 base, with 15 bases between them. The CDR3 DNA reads TGTGCCAGCAGCCTCCCTACGCCTAGCGGCACAGATACGCAGTATTTT. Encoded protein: CASSLPTPSGTDTQYF.

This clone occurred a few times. The CDR3 DNA follows: TGTGCCAGCAGCCAAGATCACCCGGGGGCCAAAAACATTCAGTACTTC. Its protein is CASSQDHPGAKNIQYF. The V gene is TRBV14, the J gene TRBJ2-4; a possible D gene is TRBD2 (5 bases). Trimming removed 0 bases at V and 1 base at J, with 10 bases between. The CDR3 extends over 16 amino acids. The germline V gene encodes CDR1 SGHDN and CDR2 FVKESK.

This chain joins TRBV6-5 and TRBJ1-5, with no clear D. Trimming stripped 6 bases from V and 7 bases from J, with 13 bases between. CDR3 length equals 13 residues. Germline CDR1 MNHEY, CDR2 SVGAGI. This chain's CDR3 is CASSPRGAQPQHF. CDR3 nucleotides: TGTGCCAGCAGCCCACGGGGAGCCCAGCCCCAGCATTTT.

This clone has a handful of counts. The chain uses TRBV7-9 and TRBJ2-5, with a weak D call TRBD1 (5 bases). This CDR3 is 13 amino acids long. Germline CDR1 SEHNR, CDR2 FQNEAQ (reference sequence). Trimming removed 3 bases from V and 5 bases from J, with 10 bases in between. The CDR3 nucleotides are TGTGCCAGCAGCTTTGTACCAGGGGAGACCCAGTACTTC. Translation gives CASSFVPGETQYF.

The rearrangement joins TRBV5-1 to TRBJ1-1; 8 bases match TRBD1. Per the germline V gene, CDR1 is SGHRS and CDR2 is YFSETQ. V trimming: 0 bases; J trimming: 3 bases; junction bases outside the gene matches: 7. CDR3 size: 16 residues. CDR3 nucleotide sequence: TGCGCCAGCAGCTTGGGCAGGGGGCTTACGGACACTGAAGCTTTCTTT. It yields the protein CASSLGRGLTDTEAFF. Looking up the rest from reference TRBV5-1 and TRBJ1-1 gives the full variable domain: KAGVTQTPRYLIKTRGQQVTLSCSPISGHRSVSWYQQTPGQGLQFLFEYFSETQRNKGNFPGRFSGRQFSNSRSEMNVSTLELGDSALYLCASSLGRGLTDTEAFFGQGTRLTVV.

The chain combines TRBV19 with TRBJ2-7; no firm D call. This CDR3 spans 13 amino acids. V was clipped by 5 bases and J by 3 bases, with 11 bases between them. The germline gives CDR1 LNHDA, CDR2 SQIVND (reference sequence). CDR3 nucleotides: TGTGCCAGTAGTCCAACGAGCAGCTACGAGCAGTACTTC. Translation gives CASSPTSSYEQYF.

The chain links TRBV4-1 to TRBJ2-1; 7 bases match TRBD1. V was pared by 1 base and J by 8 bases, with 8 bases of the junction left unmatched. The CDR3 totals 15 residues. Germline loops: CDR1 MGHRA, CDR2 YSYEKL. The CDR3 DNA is TGCGCCAGCAGCCAAGGAGGGGGCGCTTGGCATGAGCAGTTCTTC. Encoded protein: CASSQGGGAWHEQFF.

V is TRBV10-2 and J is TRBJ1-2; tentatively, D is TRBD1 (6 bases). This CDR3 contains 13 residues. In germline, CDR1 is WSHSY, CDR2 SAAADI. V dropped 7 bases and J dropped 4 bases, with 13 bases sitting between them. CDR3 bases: TGCGCCAGCACTATACAGGGAGGCTATGGCTACACCTTC. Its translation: CASTIQGGYGYTF.

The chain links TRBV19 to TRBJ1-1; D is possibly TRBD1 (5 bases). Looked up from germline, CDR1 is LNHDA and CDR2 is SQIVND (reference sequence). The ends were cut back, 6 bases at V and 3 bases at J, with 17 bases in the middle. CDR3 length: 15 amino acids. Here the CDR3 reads CASRYRGDLDTEAFF. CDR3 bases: TGTGCCAGTAGGTACCGGGGGGACTTGGACACTGAAGCTTTCTTT.

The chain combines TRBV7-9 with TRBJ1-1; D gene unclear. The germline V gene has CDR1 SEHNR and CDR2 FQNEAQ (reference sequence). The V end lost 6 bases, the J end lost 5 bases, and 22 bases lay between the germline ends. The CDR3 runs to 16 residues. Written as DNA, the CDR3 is TGTGCCAGCAGGCCGCAGATCGGAGGGCGGAATACTGAAGCTTTCTTT. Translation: CASRPQIGGRNTEAFF.

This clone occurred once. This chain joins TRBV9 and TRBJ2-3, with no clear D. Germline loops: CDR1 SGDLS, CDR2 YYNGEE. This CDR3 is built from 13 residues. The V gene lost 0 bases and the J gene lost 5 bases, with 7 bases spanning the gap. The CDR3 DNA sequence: TGTGCCAGCAGCGTAGGTCCTGGAGATACGCAGTATTTT. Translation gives CASSVGPGDTQYF.

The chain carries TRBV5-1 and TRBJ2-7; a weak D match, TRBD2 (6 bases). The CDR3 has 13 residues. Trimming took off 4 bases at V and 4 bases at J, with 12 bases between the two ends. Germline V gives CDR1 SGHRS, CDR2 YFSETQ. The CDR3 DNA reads TGCGCCAGCAGCACGGGGGAAGGGTACGAGCAGTACTTC. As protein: CASSTGEGYEQYF.

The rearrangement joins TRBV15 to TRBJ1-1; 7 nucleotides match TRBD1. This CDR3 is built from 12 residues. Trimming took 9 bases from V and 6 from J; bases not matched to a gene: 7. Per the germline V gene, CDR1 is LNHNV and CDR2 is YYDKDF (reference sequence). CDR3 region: CATRTGRAEAFF. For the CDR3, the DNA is TGTGCCACGCGGACAGGCCGGGCTGAAGCTTTCTTT. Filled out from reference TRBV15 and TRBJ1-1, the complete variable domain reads DAMVIQNPRYQVTQFGKPVTLSCSQTLNHNVMYWYQQKSSQAPKLLFHYYDKDFNNEADTPDNFQSRRPNTSFCFLDIRSPGLGDTAMYLCATRTGRAEAFFGQGTRLTVV.

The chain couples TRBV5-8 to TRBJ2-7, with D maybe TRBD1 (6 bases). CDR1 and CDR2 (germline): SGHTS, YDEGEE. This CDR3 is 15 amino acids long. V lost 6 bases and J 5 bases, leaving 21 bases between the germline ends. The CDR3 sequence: CASTLYRDNIHEQYF. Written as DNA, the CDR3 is TGTGCCAGCACGCTTTACCGGGACAACATCCACGAGCAGTACTTC. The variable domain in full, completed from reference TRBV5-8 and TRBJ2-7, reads EAGVTQSPTHLIKTRGQQATLRCSPISGHTSVYWYQQALGLGLQFLLWYDEGEERNRGNFPPRFSGRQFPNYSSELNVNALELEDSALYLCASTLYRDNIHEQYFGPGTRLTVT.

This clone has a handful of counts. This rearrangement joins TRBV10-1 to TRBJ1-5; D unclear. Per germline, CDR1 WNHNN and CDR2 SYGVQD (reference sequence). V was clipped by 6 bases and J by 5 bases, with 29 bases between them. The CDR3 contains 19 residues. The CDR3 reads CASSLVSNRFKQTHQPQHF. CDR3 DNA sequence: TGCGCCAGCAGCCTCGTCTCAAATCGATTCAAGCAGACCCATCAGCCCCAGCATTTT.

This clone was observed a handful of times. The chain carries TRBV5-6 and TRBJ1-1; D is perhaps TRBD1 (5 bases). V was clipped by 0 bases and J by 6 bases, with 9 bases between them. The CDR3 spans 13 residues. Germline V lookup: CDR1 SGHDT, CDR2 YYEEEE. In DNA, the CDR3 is TGTGCCAGCAGCTTGGACAGGCCCTCTGAAGCTTTCTTT. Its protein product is CASSLDRPSEAFF.

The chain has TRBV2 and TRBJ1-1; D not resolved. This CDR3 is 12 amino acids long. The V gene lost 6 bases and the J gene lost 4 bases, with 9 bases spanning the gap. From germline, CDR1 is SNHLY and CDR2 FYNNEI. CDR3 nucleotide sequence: TGTGCCAGCAGCTCAACTGGCACTGAAGCTTTCTTT. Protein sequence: CASSSTGTEAFF. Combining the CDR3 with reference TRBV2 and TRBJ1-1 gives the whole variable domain EPEVTQTPSHQVTQMGQEVILRCVPISNHLYFYWYRQILGQKVEFLVSFYNNEISEKSEIFDDQFSVERPDGSNFTLKIRSTKLEDSAMYFCASSSTGTEAFFGQGTRLTVV.

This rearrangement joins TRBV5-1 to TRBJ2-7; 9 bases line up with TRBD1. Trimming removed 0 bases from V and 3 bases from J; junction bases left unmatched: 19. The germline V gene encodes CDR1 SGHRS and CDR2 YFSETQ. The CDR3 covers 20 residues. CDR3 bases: TGCGCCAGCAGCTTGGTAACGAGGGGGGACAGGGTAGGCTTTCTCTACGAGCAGTACTTC. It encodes CASSLVTRGDRVGFLYEQYF.

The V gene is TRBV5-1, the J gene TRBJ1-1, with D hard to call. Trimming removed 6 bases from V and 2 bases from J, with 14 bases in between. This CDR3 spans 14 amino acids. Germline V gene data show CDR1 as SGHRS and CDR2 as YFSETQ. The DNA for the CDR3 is TGCGCCAGCACATACCAGGCCACCAACACTGAAGCTTTCTTT. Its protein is CASTYQATNTEAFF.

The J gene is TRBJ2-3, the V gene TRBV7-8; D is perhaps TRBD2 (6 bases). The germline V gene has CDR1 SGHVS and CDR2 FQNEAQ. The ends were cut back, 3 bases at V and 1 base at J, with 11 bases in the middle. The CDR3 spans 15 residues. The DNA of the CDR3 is TGTGCCAGCAGCTTTCAGCGGGCCGGCACAGATACGCAGTATTTT. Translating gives CASSFQRAGTDTQYF.

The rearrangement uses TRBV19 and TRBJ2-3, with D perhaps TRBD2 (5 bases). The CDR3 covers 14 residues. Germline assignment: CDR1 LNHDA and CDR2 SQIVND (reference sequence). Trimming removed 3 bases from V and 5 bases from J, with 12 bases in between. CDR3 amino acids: CASSIQDSEDTQYF. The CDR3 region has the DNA TGTGCCAGTAGTATTCAGGATAGCGAAGATACGCAGTATTTT. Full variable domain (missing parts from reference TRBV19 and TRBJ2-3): DGGITQSPKYLFRKEGQNVTLSCEQNLNHDAMYWYRQDPGQGLRLIYYSQIVNDFQKGDIAEGYSVSREKKESFPLTVTSAQKNPTAFYLCASSIQDSEDTQYFGPGTRLTVL.

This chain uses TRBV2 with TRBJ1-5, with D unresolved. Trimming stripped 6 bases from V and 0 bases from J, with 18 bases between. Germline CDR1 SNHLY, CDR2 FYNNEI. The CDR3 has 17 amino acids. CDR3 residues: CASRGGFLSSSNQPQHF. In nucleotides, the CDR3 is TGTGCCAGCAGGGGAGGCTTCCTTTCCAGTAGCAATCAGCCCCAGCATTTT.

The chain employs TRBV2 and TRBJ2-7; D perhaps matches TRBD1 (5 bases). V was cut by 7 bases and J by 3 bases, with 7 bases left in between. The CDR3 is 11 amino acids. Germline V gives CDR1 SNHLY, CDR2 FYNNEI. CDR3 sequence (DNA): TGTGCCAGCAAGGGGTTCTACGAGCAGTACTTC. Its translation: CASKGFYEQYF. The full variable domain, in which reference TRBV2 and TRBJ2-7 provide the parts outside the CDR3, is EPEVTQTPSHQVTQMGQEVILRCVPISNHLYFYWYRQILGQKVEFLVSFYNNEISEKSEIFDDQFSVERPDGSNFTLKIRSTKLEDSAMYFCASKGFYEQYFGPGTRLTVT.

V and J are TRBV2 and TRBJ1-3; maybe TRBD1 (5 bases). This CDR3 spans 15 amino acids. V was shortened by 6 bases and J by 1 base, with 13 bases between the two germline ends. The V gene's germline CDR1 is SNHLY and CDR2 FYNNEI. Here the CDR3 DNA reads TGTGCCAGCAGCCCGAGGCGGGGGTCTGGAAACACCATATATTTT. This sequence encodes CASSPRRGSGNTIYF.

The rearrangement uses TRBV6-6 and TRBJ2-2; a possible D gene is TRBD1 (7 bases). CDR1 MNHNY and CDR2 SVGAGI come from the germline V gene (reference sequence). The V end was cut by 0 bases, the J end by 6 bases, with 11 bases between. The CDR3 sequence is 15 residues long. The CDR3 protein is CASSYSEGAAGELFF. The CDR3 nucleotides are TGTGCCAGCAGTTACTCGGAGGGGGCCGCCGGGGAGCTGTTTTTT.

CDR3 sequence reads: CASSRQTNYGYTF. In DNA form, the CDR3 reads TGTGCCAGTTCCCGCCAGACTAACTATGGCTACACCTTC. The chain is built from TRBV2 and TRBJ1-2; no firm D call. Germline V gene sequence: CDR1 SNHLY, CDR2 FYNNEI. The CDR3 contains 13 residues. The ends were cut back, 9 bases at V and 0 bases at J, with 11 bases in the middle.

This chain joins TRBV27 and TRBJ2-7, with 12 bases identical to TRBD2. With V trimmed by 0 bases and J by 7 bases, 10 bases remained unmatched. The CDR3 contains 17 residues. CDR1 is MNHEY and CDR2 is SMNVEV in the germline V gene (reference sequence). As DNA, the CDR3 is TGTGCCAGCAGTTTATCGCCTCCGGGACTAGCGGGCGGGGAGCAGTACTTC. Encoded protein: CASSLSPPGLAGGEQYF.

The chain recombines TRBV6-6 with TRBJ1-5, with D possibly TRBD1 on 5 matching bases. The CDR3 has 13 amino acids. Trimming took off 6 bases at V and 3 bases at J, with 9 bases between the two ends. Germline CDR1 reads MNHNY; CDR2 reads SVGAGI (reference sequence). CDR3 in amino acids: CASRLGVNQPQHF. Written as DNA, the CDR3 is TGTGCCAGCAGGTTAGGGGTCAATCAGCCCCAGCATTTT.

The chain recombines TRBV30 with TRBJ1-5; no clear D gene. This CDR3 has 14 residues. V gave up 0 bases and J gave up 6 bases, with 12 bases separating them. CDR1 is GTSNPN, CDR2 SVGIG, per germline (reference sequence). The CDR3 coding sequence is TGTGCCTGGAGTGTCGCTACACCCAGTCAGCCCCAGCATTTT. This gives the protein CAWSVATPSQPQHF.